The rows below give T cell receptor beta chains drawn from one sample of a study of blood T cell repertoires in COVID-19. Method: immunoSEQ multiplex PCR; TCRdb's copy keeps in-frame clones and lacks some. The table records about 64,000 clones, nearly 90% of them present only once. Sequenced material: peripheral blood. These receptors came from a man aged 65-85 years with acute or convalescent COVID-19. Each CDR3 is given with its conserved first and last residue. Fields, in order: clone size, D gene, J gene, V gene, CDR3 protein, CDR3 DNA. D genes are given only for firm matches. Size is omitted from some rows. Given values are once, few, many or a class for expanded clones.

once	TRBD1	TRBJ2-2	TRBV7-9	CASSSTGTANTGELFF	TGTGCCAGCAGCTCGACCGGGACAGCCAACACCGGGGAGCTGTTTTTT
once	TRBD2	TRBJ2-3	TRBV6-2/TRBV6-3	CASSYSSQRGAGFTDTQYF	TGTGCCAGCAGTTACTCGAGCCAGCGGGGGGCGGGGTTCACAGATACGCAGTATTTT
-	TRBD1	TRBJ1-2	TRBV27	CASSLLGKRRTGVRGYTF	TGTGCCAGCAGTTTATTAGGGAAAAGACGGACAGGGGTGCGCGGCTACACCTTC
-	-	TRBJ1-6	TRBV10-1	CASSESKVRSSSYNSPLHF	TGCGCCAGCAGTGAGTCGAAGGTTAGGAGCAGCTCCTATAATTCACCCCTCCACTTT
-	-	TRBJ2-7	TRBV7-7	CASSQGQSPPYEQYF	TGTGCTAGCAGCCAAGGACAGTCTCCCCCTTACGAGCAGTACTTC
-	-	TRBJ1-4	TRBV9	CASSVGRGGNNEKLFF	TGTGCCAGCAGCGTAGGGAGGGGTGGGAATAATGAAAAACTGTTTTTT
-	TRBD2	TRBJ2-7	TRBV12-5	CASGLVAGSFKGLAGKEQYF	TGTGCTAGTGGTTTGGTCGCGGGGAGTTTTAAGGGACTAGCGGGGAAAGAGCAGTACTTC
-	-	TRBJ1-6	TRBV9	CASSVGGIADSPLHF	TGTGCCAGCAGCGTAGGAGGAATTGCGGATTCACCCCTCCACTTT
-	-	TRBJ2-2	TRBV29-1	CSVLWTGELFF	TGCAGCGTGCTATGGACCGGGGAGCTGTTTTTT
few	TRBD2	TRBJ2-5	TRBV7-9	CASSLGQGGKETQYF	TGTGCCAGCAGCTTGGGGCAGGGAGGGAAAGAGACCCAGTACTTC
-	TRBD2	TRBJ2-1	TRBV4-2	CASSRSGGGSSYNEQFF	TGTGCCAGCAGTCGTAGCGGGGGGGGGAGCTCCTACAATGAGCAGTTCTTC
-	-	TRBJ1-6	TRBV14	CASSQVQGLPNSPLHF	TGTGCCAGCAGCCAAGTCCAGGGGTTACCTAATTCACCCCTCCACTTT
few	-	TRBJ2-3	TRBV4-2	CASSQSSSPDTQYF	TGTGCCAGCAGCCAATCGTCTAGCCCAGATACGCAGTATTTT
once	-	TRBJ2-6	TRBV4-3	CASSQGTGISGANVLTF	TGCGCCAGCAGCCAAGGGACGGGGATCTCTGGGGCCAACGTCCTGACTTTC